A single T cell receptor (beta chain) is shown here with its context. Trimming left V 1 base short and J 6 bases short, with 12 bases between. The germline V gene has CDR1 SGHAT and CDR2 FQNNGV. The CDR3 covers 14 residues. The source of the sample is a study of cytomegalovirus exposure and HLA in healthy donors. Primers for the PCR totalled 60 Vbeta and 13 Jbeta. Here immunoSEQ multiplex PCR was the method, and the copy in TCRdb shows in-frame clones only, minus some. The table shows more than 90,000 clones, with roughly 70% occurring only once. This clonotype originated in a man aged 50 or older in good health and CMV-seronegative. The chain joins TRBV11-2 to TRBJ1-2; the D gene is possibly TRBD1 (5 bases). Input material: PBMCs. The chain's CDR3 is CASSLVHRNDGYTF. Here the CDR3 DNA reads TGTGCCAGCAGCTTAGTTCACAGGAATGATGGCTACACCTTC.